Below are 23 T cell receptor beta chains sequenced from a single sample in a study of prognosis after radiotherapy for stage I lung cancer. TCR beta CDR3 amplification from genomic DNA was performed by two-round multiplex PCR. Primers specific to each TRBV and TRBJ gene were used in first-round PCR. TCRdb analysed the multiplex PCR reads with MiXCR anew, one entry per CDR3 protein. Of 26,000 or so distinct CDR3 sequences listed, 25% to 35% are singletons. The sequences come from PBMCs, collected before or after stereotactic body radiation therapy (not recorded which). Receptors originate from a donor over 45 with non-small cell lung cancer.

This clonotype was recorded a few times. The V and J genes are TRBV27 and TRBJ2-2; unclear D gene. Germline lookup yields CDR1 MNHEY and CDR2 SMNVEV (reference sequence). The CDR3 has 15 residues. Trimming took 2 bases from V and 3 from J, leaving 10 bases between them. The CDR3 bases are TGTGCCAGCAGTTTAGGGCGTTGGGACACCGGGGAGCTGTTTTTT. Its translation is CASSLGRWDTGELFF.

The chain carries TRBV20-1 and TRBJ1-6; TRBD1 agrees at 7 bases. J lost 10 bases, V lost 6 bases, and 6 bases had no gene match. The CDR3 totals 12 residues. Per the germline V gene, CDR1 is DFQATT and CDR2 is SNEGSKA (reference sequence). The CDR3 nucleotides are TGCAGTGCAACCCCAGGGGGATCACCCCTCCACTTT. Translated, it gives CSATPGGSPLHF.

Of note for this clonotype: One end of the junction varies from germline; a read error may be responsible. The V gene is TRBV6-1, the J gene TRBJ2-1; D uncertain. The CDR3 is made up of 18 amino acids. Germline CDR1 is MNHNS and CDR2 is SASEGT. CDR3: CASSESQEQKLSYNEQFF. The CDR3 DNA reads TGCGCCAGCAGTGAGTCTCAGGAGCAAAAACTCTCCTACAATGAGCAGTTCTTC.

V usage is TRBV6-4 and J usage is TRBJ2-2; D is uncertain. The CDR3 loop spans 14 amino acids. Trimming pared 6 bases from V and 3 bases from J, leaving 11 bases between. Germline V gene lookup returns CDR1 MRHNA and CDR2 SNTAGT. In DNA, the CDR3 is TGTGCCAGCAGAACACAGTCGGACACCGGGGAGCTGTTTTTT. It encodes CASRTQSDTGELFF.

This clonotype was recorded many times. The rearrangement joins TRBV3-1 to TRBJ2-6; D remains ambiguous. The V end was cut by 2 bases, the J end by 1 base, with 9 bases between. CDR1 is LGHDT, CDR2 YNNKEL, per germline (reference sequence). The CDR3 covers 16 residues. Written as DNA, the CDR3 is TGTGCCAGCAGCCAACCACATCCGTCTGGGGCCAACGTCCTGACTTTC. It specifies CASSQPHPSGANVLTF.

This clonotype appeared many times. The chain uses TRBV6-1 and TRBJ1-2; TRBD1 matches 8 bases. The junction had 2 bases not matched to a gene; V was cut back by 1 base and J by 7 bases. Germline lookup yields CDR1 MNHNS and CDR2 SASEGT. The CDR3 is 13 residues long. CDR3 sequence: CASSEGTGTGYTF. The CDR3 coding sequence is TGTGCCAGCAGTGAAGGGACAGGGACTGGCTACACCTTC.

This clonotype was observed at least ten times. The V call is TRBV2, the J call TRBJ1-3; 8 bases are a match to TRBD1. Trimming cost V 6 bases and J 4 bases; bases outside gene matches: 2. In germline, CDR1 is SNHLY, CDR2 FYNNEI. The CDR3 has 13 amino acids. CDR3 coding DNA: TGTGCCAGCAGGGGACAGGTGGGAAACACCATATATTTT. Translating it yields CASRGQVGNTIYF. Full variable domain (outside the CDR3, taken from reference TRBV2 and TRBJ1-3): EPEVTQTPSHQVTQMGQEVILRCVPISNHLYFYWYRQILGQKVEFLVSFYNNEISEKSEIFDDQFSVERPDGSNFTLKIRSTKLEDSAMYFCASRGQVGNTIYFGEGSWLTVV.

This clonotype was observed once. V is TRBV7-2 and J is TRBJ2-7; 11 bases map to TRBD1. With 5 bases clipped from V and 5 bases from J, the junction kept 2 bases outside the gene matches. CDR1 is SGHTA, CDR2 FQGNSA, per germline. The CDR3 loop spans 13 amino acids. CDR3 region: CASSGQGAHEQYF. The CDR3 DNA reads as TGTGCCAGCAGCGGACAGGGGGCCCACGAGCAGTACTTC.

This clonotype was observed at least ten times. V usage is TRBV9 and J usage is TRBJ2-2; perhaps TRBD2 as D (5 bases). V gave up 0 bases and J gave up 4 bases, with 13 bases separating them. Germline assignment: CDR1 SGDLS and CDR2 YYNGEE. The CDR3 consists of 16 residues. CDR3: CASSVGALGSTGELFF. Written as DNA, the CDR3 is TGTGCCAGCAGCGTAGGGGCATTGGGGAGCACCGGGGAGCTGTTTTTT.

There are many counts of this clonotype. The CDR3 sequence: CSAPNNTF. For the CDR3, the DNA is TGCAGTGCTCCGAACAACACCTTC. V is TRBV20-1 and J is TRBJ1-2; D gene unclear. The CDR3 is 8 residues long. Trimming stripped 5 bases from V and 12 bases from J, with 7 bases between. Germline-derived CDR1 and CDR2 are DFQATT and SNEGSKA (reference sequence).

This clonotype was found many times. The chain carries TRBV5-4 and TRBJ2-5; possible D gene TRBD1, 6 bases. The CDR3 has 14 residues. Per germline, CDR1 SGHNT and CDR2 YYREEE (reference sequence). The V end was cut by 0 bases, the J end by 5 bases, with 11 bases between. CDR3 region: CASSLGPGEETQYF. CDR3 in DNA: TGTGCCAGCAGCTTGGGGCCAGGGGAGGAGACCCAGTACTTC.

This clonotype was observed at least ten times. The chain joins TRBV19 to TRBJ2-7; 7 bases map to TRBD1. V lost 6 bases and J lost 2; bases outside the gene matches: 7. The CDR3 has 14 residues. Germline V gene sequence: CDR1 LNHDA, CDR2 SQIVND (reference sequence). CDR3 sequence reads: CASRTGTETYEQYF. The CDR3 DNA follows: TGTGCCAGTAGAACCGGGACAGAAACCTACGAGCAGTACTTC. The whole variable domain, filled in from reference TRBV19 and TRBJ2-7, reads DGGITQSPKYLFRKEGQNVTLSCEQNLNHDAMYWYRQDPGQGLRLIYYSQIVNDFQKGDIAEGYSVSREKKESFPLTVTSAQKNPTAFYLCASRTGTETYEQYFGPGTRLTVT.

This clonotype has at least ten counts. J is TRBJ1-1 and V is TRBV7-9; D gene unclear. V dropped 2 bases and J dropped 8 bases, with 12 bases sitting between them. CDR1 SEHNR and CDR2 FQNEAQ come from the germline V gene (reference sequence). The CDR3 sequence is 13 residues long. CDR3 loop: CASSLSPLREAFF. CDR3 in DNA: TGTGCCAGCAGCTTAAGCCCATTAAGGGAAGCTTTCTTT.

This clonotype came up once. A far larger clone is a single base away, which makes a read error likely. This chain joins TRBV6-4 and TRBJ2-7; D is perhaps TRBD1 (6 bases). The V gene's germline CDR1 is MRHNA and CDR2 SNTAGT. Trimming cost V 10 bases and J 3 bases, with 16 bases left between them. CDR3 length equals 13 residues. The CDR3: CAIAQGKVYEQYF. The CDR3 DNA sequence: TGTGCCATCGCACAGGGCAAGGTCTACGAGCAGTACTTC.

The chain combines TRBV19 with TRBJ2-5; 10 bases match TRBD1. The CDR3 spans 14 residues. With 6 bases clipped from V and 9 bases from J, the junction kept 10 bases outside the gene matches. Per the germline V gene, CDR1 is LNHDA and CDR2 is SQIVND (reference sequence). CDR3 protein: CASRLTGGTGAQYF. The DNA for the CDR3 is TGTGCCAGTAGATTAACAGGGGGGACAGGGGCCCAGTACTTC.

This clonotype occurred many times. This chain connects TRBV10-3 to TRBJ2-2, with D possibly TRBD1 on 5 matching bases. V lost 4 bases and J 7 bases, leaving 13 bases between the germline ends. This CDR3 is built from 14 residues. CDR1 and CDR2 (germline): ENHRY, SYGVKD. The chain's CDR3 is CAISVQGFLGELFF. CDR3 bases: TGTGCCATCAGTGTTCAGGGCTTCCTCGGGGAGCTGTTTTTT.

Ten or more counts support this clonotype. The V gene is TRBV6-2 or TRBV6-3, the J gene TRBJ1-1; D remains ambiguous. Germline CDR1 and CDR2: MNHEY and SVGEGT. V dropped 0 bases and J dropped 4 bases, with 6 bases sitting between them. The CDR3 extends over 13 amino acids. The CDR3 DNA sequence: TGTGCCAGCAGTTACTCATGGGGCACTGAAGCTTTCTTT. As protein: CASSYSWGTEAFF.

This clonotype was observed many times. The chain uses TRBV29-1 and TRBJ1-2; unclear D gene. V gave up 2 bases and J gave up 4 bases, with 8 bases separating them. Germline CDR1 SQVTM, CDR2 ANQGSEA. The CDR3 totals 12 residues. Here the CDR3 reads CSVELSVYGYTF. CDR3 coding DNA: TGCAGCGTTGAACTGAGTGTCTATGGCTACACCTTC.

Concerning this clonotype itself: A much larger clone differs by one base, so this may be a read error. This chain uses TRBV15 with TRBJ2-3; 7 nucleotides line up with TRBD2. This CDR3 spans 14 amino acids. V dropped 7 bases and J dropped 1; count of bases not matched to a gene: 5. The germline CDR1 and CDR2 sequences are LNHNV and YYDKDF (reference sequence). The CDR3 DNA sequence: TGTGCCACCATGCGGGAGTCGGGCACAGATACGCAGTATTTT. Protein sequence: CATMRESGTDTQYF.

This clonotype occurred many times. The chain links TRBV7-3 to TRBJ2-2; 12 positions match TRBD2. The germline gives CDR1 SGHTA, CDR2 FQGTGA. Trimming cost V 3 bases and J 5 bases; bases outside gene matches: 4. The CDR3 extends over 16 amino acids. The CDR3 loop is CASSFSGTSGTGELFF. The CDR3 DNA is TGTGCCAGCAGCTTTTCCGGGACTAGCGGGACCGGGGAGCTGTTTTTT.

The sample holds many counts of this clonotype. The chain recombines TRBV5-1 with TRBJ2-7; no definite D call. The CDR3 totals 15 residues. Germline CDR1 and CDR2: SGHRS and YFSETQ. V lost 0 bases to trimming and J lost 2 bases, with 12 bases between them. The CDR3 DNA reads TGCGCCAGCAGCTTGGACGGCTTAAGGGCCTACGAGCAGTACTTC. It is translated as CASSLDGLRAYEQYF.

This clonotype was detected only once. This likely reflects a read error, since a far larger clone is one base away. J is TRBJ1-5 and V is TRBV6-1, with D perhaps matching TRBD1 (6 bases). This CDR3 is built from 17 residues. The germline gives CDR1 MNHNS, CDR2 SASEGT. CDR3 sequence (DNA): TGTGCCAGCACCCGGACAGACCGCGATTATAGCAATGAGCCCCAGCATTTT. This encodes CASTRTDRDYSNEPQHF.

This clonotype was detected many times. The chain uses TRBV3-1 and TRBJ1-5; unclear D gene. Deletions cut 0 bases from V and 5 bases from J, with 8 bases between. Germline V gene lookup returns CDR1 LGHDT and CDR2 YNNKEL (reference sequence). The CDR3 is 14 amino acids. Written as DNA, the CDR3 is TGTGCCAGCAGCCAAGATGGCGACTATCAGCCCCAGCATTTT. This sequence encodes CASSQDGDYQPQHF. The whole variable domain, filled in from reference TRBV3-1 and TRBJ1-5, reads DTAVSQTPKYLVTQMGNDKSIKCEQNLGHDTMYWYKQDSKKFLKIMFSYNNKELIINETVPNRFSPKSPDKAHLNLHINSLELGDSAVYFCASSQDGDYQPQHFGDGTRLSIL.